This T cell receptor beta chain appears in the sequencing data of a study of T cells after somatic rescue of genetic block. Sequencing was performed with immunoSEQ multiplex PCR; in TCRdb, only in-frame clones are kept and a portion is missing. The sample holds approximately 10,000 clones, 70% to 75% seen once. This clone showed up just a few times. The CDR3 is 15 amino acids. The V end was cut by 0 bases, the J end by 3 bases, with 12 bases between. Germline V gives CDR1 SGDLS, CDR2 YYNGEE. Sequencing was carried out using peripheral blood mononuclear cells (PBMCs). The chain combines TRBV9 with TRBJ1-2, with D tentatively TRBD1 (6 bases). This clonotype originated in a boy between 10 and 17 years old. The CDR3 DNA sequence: TGTGCCAGCAGCGTAGTGGCAGGGGAGTACTATGGCTACACCTTC. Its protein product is CASSVVAGEYYGYTF.